The next 27 T cell receptor beta chains were all read from a single sample in a study of blood T cell repertoires in COVID-19. Repertoires were generated with immunoSEQ multiplex PCR, while TCRdb's copy carries only in-frame clones and drops some. The data hold around 190,000 clones, with around 76% observed a single time. The specimen was PBMCs or T cells enriched from blood (not recorded which). These receptors were taken from a woman in her 50s with acute COVID-19.

The J gene is TRBJ1-5, the V gene TRBV5-5; 11 bases line up with TRBD1. The germline V gene has CDR1 SGHKS and CDR2 YYEKEE (reference sequence). V lost 3 bases, J lost 13 bases, and 9 bases stayed unmatched. The CDR3 length is 14 residues. CDR3 residues: CASSSMARDRGQHF. The CDR3 DNA follows: TGTGCCAGCAGCTCTATGGCTAGGGACAGGGGGCAGCATTTT. The complete variable domain, with remaining parts taken from reference TRBV5-5 and TRBJ1-5, reads DAGVTQSPTHLIKTRGQQVTLRCSPISGHKSVSWYQQVLGQGPQFIFQYYEKEERGRGNFPDRFSARQFPNYSSELNVNALLLGDSALYLCASSSMARDRGQHFGDGTRLSIL.

This chain links TRBV25-1 with TRBJ2-2; 11 bases are a match to TRBD2. The CDR3 loop spans 15 amino acids. Trimming at V came to 2 bases and at J to 7 bases, leaving 3 bases not matched to a gene. CDR1 is MGHDK, CDR2 SYGVNS, per germline. The CDR3 DNA follows: TGTGCCAGCAGTGAAGAACTAGCGGGGGTCGGGGAGCTGTTTTTT. The encoded protein is CASSEELAGVGELFF.

With respect to this clone: Additional DNA sequences in this sample encode the identical CDR3. The chain combines TRBV28 with TRBJ1-4, with 8 bases identical to TRBD1. Germline V gene lookup returns CDR1 MDHEN and CDR2 SYDVKM. The CDR3 runs 14 residues. Trimming removed 5 bases from V and 8 bases from J; junction bases left unmatched: 7. CDR3 in amino acids: CASSLDRGREKLFF. CDR3 sequence (DNA): TGTGCCAGCAGTCTCGACAGGGGCCGCGAAAAACTGTTTTTT.

J is TRBJ2-3 and V is TRBV19; 11 bases agree with TRBD1. Germline assignment: CDR1 LNHDA and CDR2 SQIVND (reference sequence). The J segment lost 4 bases and the V segment lost 5 bases, leaving 2 bases of the junction unmatched. There are 14 residues in the CDR3. The chain's CDR3 is CASSWDRGADTQYF. The CDR3 DNA sequence: TGTGCCAGTAGTTGGGACAGGGGGGCAGATACGCAGTATTTT.

This chain uses TRBV7-9 with TRBJ2-1, with TRBD2 identical over 10 bases. CDR1 and CDR2 from the germline V gene are SEHNR and FQNEAQ (reference sequence). This CDR3 spans 14 amino acids. The J segment lost 4 bases and the V segment lost 5 bases, leaving 2 bases of the junction unmatched. The CDR3 DNA reads as TGTGCCAGCAGCGGACTAGCGGCGTACAATGAGCAGTTCTTC. This codes for CASSGLAAYNEQFF.

The V call is TRBV5-1, the J call TRBJ1-2; 8 bases line up with TRBD1. V was pared by 0 bases and J by 6 bases, with 10 bases of the junction left unmatched. The CDR3 is 16 amino acids. Per germline, CDR1 SGHRS and CDR2 YFSETQ. CDR3 sequence: CASSLAGGPPVDGYTF. CDR3 nucleotide sequence: TGCGCCAGCAGCTTGGCAGGGGGCCCTCCCGTCGATGGCTACACCTTC.

The J gene is TRBJ2-1, the V gene TRBV3-1 (or the pseudogene TRBV3-2); D is ambiguous. The CDR3 runs to 12 residues. Germline loops: CDR1 LGHDT, CDR2 YNNKEL (reference sequence). Trimming shortened V by 3 bases and J by 7 bases, and 7 bases separated the two germline ends. CDR3 DNA: TGTGCCAGCAGCCAGTCTAAGAATGAGCAGTTCTTC. Amino acids: CASSQSKNEQFF.

V is TRBV15 and J is TRBJ1-2; no clear D. The germline V gene has CDR1 LNHNV and CDR2 YYDKDF (reference sequence). V dropped 4 bases and J dropped 1 base, with 4 bases sitting between them. This CDR3 has 12 residues. In DNA form, the CDR3 reads TGTGCCACCAGCACCAATAACTATGGCTACACCTTC. Translating gives CATSTNNYGYTF.

CDR3 DNA: TGTGCCAGCGGGGCCCAGATTAATGAAAAACTGTTTTTT. It encodes CASGAQINEKLFF. The chain couples TRBV6-5 to TRBJ1-4; TRBD1 might be the D (5 bases). The CDR3 has 13 amino acids. The germline V gene has CDR1 MNHEY and CDR2 SVGAGI. V was trimmed by 8 bases and J by 4 bases, leaving 11 bases between them.

CDR3 coding DNA: TGTGCCAGCAGCCTACAGGGAACAACTAATGAAAAACTGTTTTTT. Translated: CASSLQGTTNEKLFF. V and J are TRBV28 and TRBJ1-4; TRBD1 might be the D (6 bases). Trimming took 6 bases from V and 0 from J, leaving 11 bases between them. Germline V gene data show CDR1 as MDHEN and CDR2 as SYDVKM. The CDR3 runs to 15 residues. The whole variable domain, filled in from reference TRBV28 and TRBJ1-4, reads DVKVTQSSRYLVKRTGEKVFLECVQDMDHENMFWYRQDPGLGLRLIYFSYDVKMKEKGDIPEGYSVSREKKERFSLILESASTNQTSMYLCASSLQGTTNEKLFFGSGTQLSVL.

The sample holds one count of this clone. The chain joins TRBV9 to TRBJ2-1; weak D call: TRBD1 (6 bases). Germline lookup yields CDR1 SGDLS and CDR2 YYNGEE. Trimming shortened V by 10 bases and J by 6 bases, and 14 bases separated the two germline ends. The length of the CDR3 is 12 residues. CDR3 nucleotides: TGTGCCTCCGCGACAGGTTTCAATGAGCAGTTCTTC. This translates into CASATGFNEQFF.

This clone was seen only a few times. The V gene is TRBV4-1, the J gene TRBJ1-1, with a possible D match to TRBD1 (5 bases). From germline, CDR1 is MGHRA and CDR2 YSYEKL. Trimming took off 3 bases at V and 0 bases at J, with 14 bases between the two ends. The CDR3 runs to 16 residues. CDR3 DNA sequence: TGCGCCAGCAGCCAGTCAGGCGGGACGGTGAACACTGAAGCTTTCTTT. It yields the protein CASSQSGGTVNTEAFF.

This clone was seen only a few times. The chain is built from TRBV2 and TRBJ1-6; 9 bases line up with TRBD1. With V trimmed by 7 bases and J by 7 bases, 11 bases remained unmatched. CDR1 and CDR2 (germline): SNHLY, FYNNEI. This CDR3 region has 16 residues. The CDR3 DNA reads TGTGCCAGCAAGTCACTCTGGGACAGGGAGAATTCACCCCTCCACTTT. Residues: CASKSLWDRENSPLHF. Together with reference TRBV2 and TRBJ1-6, the CDR3 gives the full variable domain: EPEVTQTPSHQVTQMGQEVILRCVPISNHLYFYWYRQILGQKVEFLVSFYNNEISEKSEIFDDQFSVERPDGSNFTLKIRSTKLEDSAMYFCASKSLWDRENSPLHFGNGTRLTVT.

A single count supports this clone. Other DNA sequences from this sample encode an identical CDR3 as well. V usage is TRBV5-1 and J usage is TRBJ1-1; maybe TRBD1 (6 bases). The V gene lost 0 bases and the J gene lost 1 base, with 10 bases spanning the gap. In germline, CDR1 is SGHRS, CDR2 YFSETQ. CDR3 length: 15 residues. This CDR3 reads CASSLGGGANTEAFF. The CDR3 DNA reads as TGCGCCAGCAGCTTGGGCGGGGGCGCGAACACTGAAGCTTTCTTT.

This chain joins TRBV4-1 and TRBJ1-4, with D hard to call. The germline gives CDR1 MGHRA, CDR2 YSYEKL. There are 17 residues in the CDR3. The ends were cut back, 1 base at V and 8 bases at J, with 20 bases in the middle. CDR3 loop: CASSQGTIREGGEKLFF. The CDR3 bases are TGCGCCAGCAGCCAAGGGACCATTCGGGAAGGAGGGGAAAAACTGTTTTTT.

This CDR3 reads CASTQAGGKETQYF. The CDR3 coding sequence is TGTGCCAGCACCCAAGCGGGGGGGAAAGAGACCCAGTACTTC. The chain has TRBV27 and TRBJ2-5; 10 nucleotides line up with TRBD2. This CDR3 contains 14 residues. CDR1 is MNHEY and CDR2 is SMNVEV in the germline V gene (reference sequence). V was clipped by 7 bases and J by 3 bases; unmatched bases: 5.

The J gene is TRBJ1-2, the V gene TRBV4-3, with 11 positions matching TRBD1. Per the germline V gene, CDR1 is LGHNA and CDR2 is YSLEER. Trimming removed 6 bases from V and 8 bases from J; junction bases left unmatched: 5. The CDR3 covers 13 residues. CDR3 in amino acids: CASSGQGASGYTF. In DNA, the CDR3 is TGCGCCAGCAGTGGACAGGGGGCATCGGGCTACACCTTC.

The rearrangement links TRBV6-1 to TRBJ1-4; TRBD1 aligns across 8 bases. Germline CDR1 is MNHNS and CDR2 is SASEGT. The CDR3 is made up of 14 amino acids. Trimming removed 3 bases from V and 7 bases from J; junction bases left unmatched: 4. The CDR3 nucleotides read TGTGCCAGCAGTGACGGGACAGGCCGTGAAAAACTGTTTTTT. Its translation: CASSDGTGREKLFF.

This clone has just one count. The chain joins TRBV4-1 to TRBJ1-5, with D perhaps TRBD1 (6 bases). V was trimmed by 0 bases and J by 7 bases, leaving 10 bases between them. Germline assignment: CDR1 MGHRA and CDR2 YSYEKL. There are 14 residues in the CDR3. CDR3 in DNA: TGCGCCAGCAGCCAAGAGACAGGATCCCAGCCCCAGCATTTT. Encoded protein: CASSQETGSQPQHF.

This rearrangement joins TRBV5-1 to TRBJ1-2, with D uncertain. The CDR3 loop spans 13 amino acids. Trimming removed 1 base from V and 8 bases from J, with 12 bases in between. Germline-derived CDR1 and CDR2 are SGHRS and YFSETQ. CDR3 sequence: CASSLYVAMGYTF. The CDR3 DNA is TGCGCCAGCAGCTTGTACGTGGCCATGGGCTACACCTTC.

This rearrangement joins TRBV19 to TRBJ1-4, with D possibly matching TRBD1 (6 bases). Germline CDR1 and CDR2: LNHDA and SQIVND (reference sequence). V was pared by 2 bases and J by 4 bases, with 17 bases between. The CDR3 length is 17 residues. The CDR3 reads CASSIRTTGTRNEKLFF. CDR3 DNA: TGTGCCAGTAGTATACGAACAACAGGGACCCGTAATGAAAAACTGTTTTTT. Together with reference TRBV19 and TRBJ1-4, the CDR3 gives the full variable domain: DGGITQSPKYLFRKEGQNVTLSCEQNLNHDAMYWYRQDPGQGLRLIYYSQIVNDFQKGDIAEGYSVSREKKESFPLTVTSAQKNPTAFYLCASSIRTTGTRNEKLFFGSGTQLSVL.

Only a few counts were recorded for this clone. V gene TRBV7-9 combines with J gene TRBJ1-5; D unresolved. The CDR3 is made up of 12 amino acids. V dropped 5 bases and J dropped 5 bases, with 7 bases sitting between them. Germline CDR1 reads SEHNR; CDR2 reads FQNEAQ (reference sequence). The CDR3 sequence: CASSRTDQPQHF. Here the CDR3 DNA reads TGTGCCAGCAGCCGAACAGATCAGCCCCAGCATTTT.

A few counts support this clone. Here the CDR3 reads CASTLDRGLCEQYV. In DNA, the CDR3 is TGTGCCAGCACTTTGGACAGGGGGCTATGCGAGCAGTACGTC. The chain joins TRBV28 to TRBJ2-7, with 11 bases matching TRBD1. There are 14 residues in the CDR3. V shed 7 bases, J shed 6 bases, and the junction held 8 bases outside the gene matches. Germline assignment: CDR1 MDHEN and CDR2 SYDVKM.

This sequence joins TRBV10-1 and TRBJ1-4; 7 nucleotides match TRBD1. J lost 4 bases, V lost 11 bases, and 7 bases had no gene match. Germline CDR1 WNHNN, CDR2 SYGVQD (reference sequence). CDR3 size: 13 residues. CDR3 DNA: TGCGCCCGCCAAACAGGGGTTAATGAAAAACTGTTTTTT. Amino acids: CARQTGVNEKLFF.

The chain couples TRBV4-2 to TRBJ2-1, with a possible D match to TRBD2 (7 bases). Trimming pared 0 bases from V and 3 bases from J, leaving 15 bases between. Germline assignment: CDR1 LGHNA and CDR2 YNFKEQ. The CDR3 is 17 amino acids. CDR3 bases: TGTGCCAGCAGCCAAGATCGGAACGGGGGGCGCTACAATGAGCAGTTCTTC. Translated, it gives CASSQDRNGGRYNEQFF.

The V gene is TRBV12-3 or TRBV12-4, the J gene TRBJ2-1, with a tentative D call TRBD2 (6 bases). The CDR3 covers 12 residues. Trimming shortened V by 5 bases and J by 6 bases, and 8 bases separated the two germline ends. CDR3 loop: CASSLGGNEQFF. CDR3 coding DNA: TGTGCCAGCAGTCTGGGGGGCAATGAGCAGTTCTTC.

The chain recombines TRBV4-3 with TRBJ1-3, with D unresolved. V lost 0 bases and J lost 2, with 11 bases in between. CDR1 and CDR2 from the germline V gene are LGHNA and YSLEER. The CDR3 runs 16 residues. The DNA for the CDR3 is TGCGCCAGCAGCCAAGATCGGCGGGAGGCTGGAAACACCATATATTTT. The encoded protein is CASSQDRREAGNTIYF.